This T cell receptor beta chain was retrieved from a study of cytomegalovirus exposure and HLA in healthy donors (TCRdb year 2017). About the investigation overall: According to an earlier analysis of around 600 of the donors, roughly 180 million T cells yielded 117 million unique TCR beta sequences and roughly 280 Gb of sequence data. Roughly 300 gigabases of sequencing data and tens of millions of unique TCR sequences were included in an early release covering about 700 HLA-typed donors. Among the roughly 390 genotyped donors, approximately 76% belonged to the genetic ancestry cluster associated with self-reported Caucasian donors. The aim of the study was to test whether cataloging public T cell receptors could identify signatures of past pathogen exposure. The T cell repertoires of some 700 subjects were profiled by immunosequencing and related to cytomegalovirus serostatus. A separate validation cohort of 100 to 150 different subjects was used in addition to the approximately 700-subject first cohort. To predict cytomegalovirus infection status, the study combined high-throughput TCR immunosequencing, statistical association of individual TCRs with disease status, and machine learning. To study patterns of TCR occurrence, a later analysis re-analyzed previously published TCR beta repertoires from 666 donors and added high-resolution HLA genotyping. The later analysis used no new phenotypic data to find candidate immune exposures, relying instead on TCR beta sequences and their occurrence across donors. An earlier analysis of more than 450 of the donors used high-throughput TCR beta sequencing to judge whether each TCR beta V gene segment behaved as functional or pseudogenic. Donor age, sex, ethnicity and CMV serostatus were collected together with the repertoire data. A later genetic analysis used genome-wide SNP genotypes for about three fifths of the roughly 700 donors, treating that subset as a discovery cohort. Every repertoire in the discovery cohort had been generated on one and the same sequencing platform. Both class I and class II loci were covered by HLA typing, at four-digit resolution. Typing coverage varied by locus: about 629-630 donors for A, B, C, DRB1 and DQB1; under 550 for DQA1; over 600 for DPA1; approximately 490 for DPB1. Because of strong linkage in the cohort, four to six DR-DQ haplotypes were treated as single units for association and clustering. Among a few hundred genotyped donors of the cohort, an average of approximately 230,000 unique TCR beta nucleotide sequences were sequenced per donor, approximately 20% of them non-productive.

The study at large found these results: The 87-base-pair reads could not distinguish some IMGT-functional V segments, including TRBV6-2 and TRBV6-3, so those segments were excluded. The authors suggested that the approach could potentially be extended to other disease states and immunological phenotypes. In the study, 150 to 200 TCR beta chains were listed as associated with cytomegalovirus. Only TCR beta chains were sequenced in this cohort, and the absence of alpha or paired-chain data limited detectable features. When HLA alleles, especially DR and DQ, strongly co-occurred, attributing TCR associations to individual alleles was difficult. In vitro tests confirmed that a few of the cytomegalovirus-associated TCR beta chains recognize cytomegalovirus antigens. Because counts were too low, more than 15 rarely observed V segments, including chromosome 9 orphons, were left out of the earlier analysis of about 500 of the donors. The classifier was reported to diagnose cytomegalovirus status with high specificity and sensitivity in both the original cohort and the validation cohort. Because HLA typing was missing for some donors at each locus, association tests included only the typed subset. According to a later analysis, parvovirus B19, influenza, CMV and Epstein-Barr virus appeared linked to several top co-occurrence clusters. In a later analysis, the rate of TCR association differed among HLA loci, with DRB1 alleles having the most associated TCRs and HLA-C alleles having the fewest. An association between a missense DCLRE1C variant and V-gene and J-gene trimming of TCR beta chains was found in a later genetic analysis and replicated in an independent cohort. Across donors, most TCR sequences were observed very rarely, whereas some public TCRs were present in many individuals. A later analysis found that HLA-associated TCR beta chains were more clonally expanded and had lower generation probabilities than equally common non-associated chains. For the cohort, immune exposure information was limited to CMV serostatus. The presence/absence analyses assumed that sequencing depth was roughly uniform across donors, and that assumption may not be true. A further reported finding was that TCR beta sequences accurately predicted the HLA-A and HLA-B alleles for most subjects in the first cohort. According to a later analysis, most CMV-associated TCR beta chains appeared to be HLA-restricted, and the HLA associations seemed to be driven largely by CMV exposure. Compared with the roughly 710-donor mean, donors in an Asian-associated ancestry cluster had fewer N-insertions in productive TCRs, according to a later genetic analysis. A group of highly shared sequence variants was considered likely to be a technical artifact of the sequencing pipeline. Correlated functional status among segregating V segments might be attributable to linkage disequilibrium, but an unknown experimental factor could not be ruled out. Broadly in line with IMGT annotations, most TCR beta V segments showed up in productive rearrangements about 87% or about 30% of the time in an earlier analysis of several hundred of the donors. A later analysis associated about 16,000 TCR beta sequences with specific HLA alleles at a false discovery rate of 0.05.

Preparation of the library involved the immunoSEQ multiplex PCR assay. A mixture of 60 forward primers for TCR Vbeta segments and 13 reverse primers for TCR Jbeta segments was used in the multiplex PCR. Amplification of the CDR3 region of rearranged TCR beta genes was performed with a multiplex PCR assay on genomic DNA. The amplified TCR beta libraries were sequenced on the Illumina HiSeq System as 87-base-pair reads. Per the original workflow: A later analysis tallied approximately 87 million unique TCR beta chains across the 610 or so repertoires, and approximately 12 million of those chains were shared by two or more donors. Raw reads were error-corrected and collapsed into unique sequences with a nearest-neighbor algorithm that merged closely related sequences to remove PCR and sequencing errors. V, D and J gene segments were assigned by aligning CDR3 sequences to IMGT reference sequences. For a sequence to be retained, a match of at least six nucleotides to both a V gene segment and a J gene segment was required. A rearrangement counted as productive if the CDR3 had no stop codons and remained in frame with V and J, and every other rearrangement counted as non-productive. CDR3 was defined according to IMGT convention as the region running from the second conserved V-encoded cysteine to the conserved J-encoded phenylalanine. In an earlier analysis of around 570 of the donors, sequences lacking an unambiguous match to a single V gene segment were excluded. An earlier analysis of approximately 590 of the donors classified V segments as functional when productive rearrangements were above 56.7% and as segregating when the standard deviation between donors was above 5%. A statistical classification framework was developed to diagnose cytomegalovirus status using the catalog of TCR beta chain sequences. In a later analysis, V and J genes were assigned by comparing TCR nucleotide sequences against IMGT/GENE-DB human TR gene sequences. In a later analysis, CDR3 sequences and most-parsimonious VDJ recombination scenarios were assigned using the TCRdist pipeline. In a later analysis, every TCR beta chain was defined by the combination of its CDR3 amino acid sequence and its V-gene family, and reads without a unique V-gene family were dropped. A later analysis removed nearly 600 highly shared, low-generation-probability nucleotide sequences to deal with suspected cross-contamination and a sequencing artifact. A later analysis calculated a clonal expansion index for each public chain from normalized within-repertoire ranks of inferred template counts. Generation probabilities in a later analysis came from a VDJ recombination model fitted to out-of-frame rearrangements, and those results were checked against IGoR. In a later analysis, hypergeometric tests were used to score TCR-TCR, TCR-HLA and TCR-CMV co-occurrence, with a repertoire-size bias correction applied to TCR pairs. To estimate false discovery rates, a later analysis permuted the HLA or CMV assignments 20 times. A later analysis grouped co-occurring TCRs with DBSCAN, adding TCRdist sequence similarity when clustering within HLA-allele-positive subsets. Co-occurrence clustering excluded repertoires with fewer than 30,000 or more than 120,000 public chains, plus five with anomalous nucleotide sharing. TCRdb stores this immuneACCESS table with in-frame sequences only. Part of the clones is absent; in the studies checked, under half of the shortfall reflects unresolved V genes, and no reason is known for the rest. Clone size and V and J calls were adopted from that table, with D and trimming inferred from the DNA. This sample has 98,000 or so clones in its table, and around 80% of those were observed once. The leading ten clones occupy under 2% of the sample.

V ends up 5 bases short and J 9 bases short, with an unmatched junction base count of 7. There are 13 amino acids in the CDR3, from cysteine to phenylalanine inclusive. CDR3 DNA only is kept here, 39 bases in frame from base 1. For CDR1 and CDR2, the germline V gene lists SGHVS and FQNEAQ. In total, just over 650 healthy bone marrow donors made up the cohort. Cohort members were all nominally healthy when sampled, although unrecorded immune exposures were likely present. The donor was CMV seronegative and was included in the group of a few hundred seronegative cohort members. A peripheral blood sample was provided by each donor, and peripheral blood mononuclear cells were used for TCR beta sequencing. Genomic DNA was extracted from the blood cell samples with the Qiagen DNeasy Blood Extraction Kit. In the case of this clone: Its antigen is not yet known. The input lacks base qualities; no much larger clone sits a single base away. This specimen includes other DNA sequences encoding the same CDR3.

The clonotype originates from a woman in her thirties or forties in good health and CMV-seronegative. The chain joins TRBV7-8 to TRBJ1-2; 9 middle bases align to TRBD1. Sequencing was carried out using PBMCs. The CDR3 corresponds to CASSPGTGFRYTF. The nucleotide sequence is given as TGTGCCAGCAGCCCAGGGACAGGGTTCCGCTACACCTTC.